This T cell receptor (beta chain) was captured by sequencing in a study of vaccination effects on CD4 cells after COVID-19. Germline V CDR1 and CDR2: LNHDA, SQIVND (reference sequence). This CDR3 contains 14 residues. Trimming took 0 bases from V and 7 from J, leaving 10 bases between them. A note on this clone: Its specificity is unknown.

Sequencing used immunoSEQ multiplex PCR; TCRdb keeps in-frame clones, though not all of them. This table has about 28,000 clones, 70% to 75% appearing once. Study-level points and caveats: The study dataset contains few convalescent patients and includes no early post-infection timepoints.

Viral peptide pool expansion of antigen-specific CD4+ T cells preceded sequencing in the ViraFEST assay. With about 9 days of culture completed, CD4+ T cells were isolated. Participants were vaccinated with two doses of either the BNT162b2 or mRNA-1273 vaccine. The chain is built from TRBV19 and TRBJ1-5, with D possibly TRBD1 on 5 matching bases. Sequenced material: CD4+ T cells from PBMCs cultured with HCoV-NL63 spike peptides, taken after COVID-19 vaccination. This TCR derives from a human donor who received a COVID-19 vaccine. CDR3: CASSIDRVGQPQHF. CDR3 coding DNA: TGTGCCAGTAGTATAGACAGGGTAGGACAGCCCCAGCATTTT.